This TCR beta chain was profiled in a study of shared clonotypes between healthy human individuals (TCRdb year 2020). About the study as a whole: A couple of women and a few men aged 18 to 49 years were included in the cohort. For each donor, CD4 naive and CD4 memory were each given three plates, CD8 naive was given two plates, and CD8 memory was given one plate. To estimate repertoire size and how much clonotypes are shared between individuals, the study performed deep sequencing of blood TCR repertoires from about 5 healthy adults. Different laboratories and diverse techniques were used to prepare libraries and sequence TCR repertoires, to increase sequencing depth and limit assay-specific biases. Per donor, leukapheresis produced somewhere between about 0.8 and 9.5 billion PBMCs.

Points on this clone: Its antigen remains undetermined. No quality values exist for individual bases; no much larger clone is one base distant.

The CDR3 measures 14 amino acids from cysteine to phenylalanine. The CDR3 DNA has 42 bases and is translated from base 1. Sequences KGHSH (CDR1) and LQKENI (CDR2) are obtained from the germline V gene. V loses 5 bases of germline sequence and J loses 2 bases, and the interval between the two ends is 10 bases. The investigation overall reported the following: When a handful of donors were compared, the shared fraction of clonotypes was approximately 5% for naive CD4, about 4% for naive CD8, 2.3% for memory CD4, and around 0.4% for memory CD8. Incomplete sequencing was indicated by rarefaction of sorted-subset datasets, despite the large sequencing depth. Compared with non-shared clonotypes, the clonotypes found in all four sorted-subset donors had higher generation probabilities. Larger estimated clonotype richness was generally found for naive subsets than for memory subsets. Sampling was restricted to blood, and TCR repertoires in tissue are likely to differ from TCR repertoires in blood. Based on pairwise subsampling, the degree of clonotype sharing among donors was expected to be affected by sequencing depth. Because the study included only a small number of donors, the genetic and exposure-history diversity represented was limited.

The donors were healthy, HIV-negative adults with no recently reported acute infections or vaccinations. All donors were Caucasian adults living in Nashville, Tennessee, USA. CD4+ T cells were enriched by magnetic negative selection, after which naive cells were positively selected on CD45RA and the negative fraction was taken as the memory subset. Blood was obtained by leukapheresis, after which PBMCs were separated by Ficoll-Histopaque density gradient centrifugation and cryopreserved in liquid nitrogen vapor phase. Purity and quantity of every magnetically sorted T cell population were checked by analytical flow cytometry. Each sorted fraction had its genomic DNA isolated and then quantified by UV absorbance on a Nanodrop 2000c. Using the deep immunoSEQ assay, multiplex PCR amplified TCR CDR3 regions from genomic DNA. For each cell subset, the extracted genomic DNA was distributed evenly across all wells of several immunoSEQ 96-well plates, and each plate served as one replicate. Each replicate PCR for sorted subsets received about 180 ng genomic DNA, equal to about 30,000 T cell genomes. Purified libraries were measured with a Qubit 3.0 fluorometer, size-checked on a Bioanalyzer 2100, and measured again with the KAPA Library Quantification kit. Every immunoSEQ 96-well plate was sequenced on a dedicated single-read 150-cycle Illumina NextSeq 550 flow cell. As for the original processing: Because only junctional sequences without quality scores were contained in the immunoSEQ output, filtering matching that applied to full-length reads could not be performed. To assign V/J genes and CDR3, sequences were annotated using PyIR, a Python wrapper for IgBLAST v1.9, with IMGT germline references. Any read was removed if the V/J assignment was weak (E-value above 1e-6), the CDR3 was missing, or the read contained stop codons, out-of-frame junctions, or ambiguous translated residues. V3J clonotypes were defined as sequences sharing an identical inferred V gene, J gene, and CDR3 amino acid sequence. To compute the percentage overlap between repertoires, the number of shared unique clonotypes was divided by the size of the smaller repertoire. RTK rarefaction, the Chao1 estimator, and Recon v2.1 estimates of unobserved clonotypes were used to assess repertoire richness. OLGA was used to compute generation probabilities for all TCRbeta clonotypes that the gDNA method yielded from a few donors. The table was pulled from immuneACCESS by TCRdb, which kept in-frame rearrangements only. Such tables lose some clones; where checked, under half of the loss comes from unresolved V genes, and the rest has no known cause. V, J and clone size reflect that table, while D and trimming were determined from the DNA. This sample holds 850,000 to 1,200,000 clones; around four fifths were observed only once. The ten largest clones take up 1.4% of the sample.

Sequencing input: memory CD4+ T cells sorted from blood. Read against the paper, the sample's cell subset or site label means: CD45RA-negative fraction. The TCR comes from a man aged 18 to 35 in good health. The receptor chain draws on TRBV18 and TRBJ1-3; the D gene remains uncertain. Read as DNA, the sequence is TGTGCCAGCTCATCGGACGGAACTGGAAACACCATATATTTT. This encodes CASSSDGTGNTIYF.